This T cell receptor beta chain came from a study of CD8 T cells in Susac syndrome. Study details: There were six sequenced Susac syndrome patients with active disease and eight or nine in remission. Patients with Susac syndrome were, at the time of blood collection, therapy-naive, maintained on corticosteroids, or maintained on intravenous immunoglobulin alone.

CDR3 length equals 15 residues. Germline V gene data show CDR1 as MNHNY and CDR2 as SVGAGI (reference sequence). The V end was cut by 5 bases, the J end by 7 bases, with 17 bases between. Random hexamers were used to reverse transcribe about 0.45 to 1 ug of RNA. In TCRdb, the immunoSEQ multiplex PCR reads were re-called with MiXCR into one record per CDR3 protein. Of under 200,000 distinct CDR3 sequences detected, over 75% appear once; the ten largest clones hold roughly 0.087%. The chain couples TRBV6-6 to TRBJ1-4, with D perhaps matching TRBD1 (6 bases). The source material was CD4+ T cells from PBMCs. The TCR sequence derives from a human donor with Susac syndrome. For the CDR3, the DNA is TGTGCCAGCAGTCCCCGTGGACAGACTGCTGAAAAACTGTTTTTT. Protein: CASSPRGQTAEKLFF.